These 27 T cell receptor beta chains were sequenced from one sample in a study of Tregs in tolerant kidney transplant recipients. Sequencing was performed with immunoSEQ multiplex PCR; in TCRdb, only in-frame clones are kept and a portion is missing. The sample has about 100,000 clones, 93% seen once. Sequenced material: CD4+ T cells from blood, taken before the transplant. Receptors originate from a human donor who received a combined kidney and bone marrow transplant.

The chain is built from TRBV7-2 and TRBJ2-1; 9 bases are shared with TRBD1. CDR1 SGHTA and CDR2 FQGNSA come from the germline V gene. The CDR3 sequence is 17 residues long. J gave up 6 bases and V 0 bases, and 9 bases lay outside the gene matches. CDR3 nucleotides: TGTGCCAGCAGCTTAGCATTTTCTGGGACAGGGTTCAATGAGCAGTTCTTC. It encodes CASSLAFSGTGFNEQFF.

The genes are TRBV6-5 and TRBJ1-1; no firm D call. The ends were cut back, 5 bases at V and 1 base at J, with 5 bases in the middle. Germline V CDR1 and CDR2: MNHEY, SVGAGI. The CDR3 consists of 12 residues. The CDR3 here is CASSRSNTEAFF. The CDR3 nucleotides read TGTGCCAGCAGTCGTTCGAACACTGAAGCTTTCTTT.

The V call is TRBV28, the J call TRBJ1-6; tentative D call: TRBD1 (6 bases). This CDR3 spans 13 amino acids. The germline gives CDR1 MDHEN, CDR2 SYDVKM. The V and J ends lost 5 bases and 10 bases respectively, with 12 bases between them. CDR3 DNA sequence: TGTGCCAGCAGTCCCCCAGGGGCCTCACCCCTCCACTTT. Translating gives CASSPPGASPLHF.

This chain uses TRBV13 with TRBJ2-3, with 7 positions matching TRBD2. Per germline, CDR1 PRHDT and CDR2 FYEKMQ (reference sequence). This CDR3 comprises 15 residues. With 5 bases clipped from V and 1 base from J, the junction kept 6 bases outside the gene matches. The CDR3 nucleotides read TGTGCCAGCAGCCCGGGGGGAGAGGGCACAGATACGCAGTATTTT. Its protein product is CASSPGGEGTDTQYF. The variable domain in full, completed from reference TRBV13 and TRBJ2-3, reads AAGVIQSPRHLIKEKRETATLKCYPIPRHDTVYWYQQGPGQDPQFLISFYEKMQSDKGSIPDRFSAQQFSDYHSELNMSSLELGDSALYFCASSPGGEGTDTQYFGPGTRLTVL.

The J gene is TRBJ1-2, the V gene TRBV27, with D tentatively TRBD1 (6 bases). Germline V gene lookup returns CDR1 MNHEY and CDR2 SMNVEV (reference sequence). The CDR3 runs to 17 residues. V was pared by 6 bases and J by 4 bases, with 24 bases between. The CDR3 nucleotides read TGTGCCAGCAGCATCTCCGGGACATACTCCCGGATCTATGGCTACACCTTC. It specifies CASSISGTYSRIYGYTF.

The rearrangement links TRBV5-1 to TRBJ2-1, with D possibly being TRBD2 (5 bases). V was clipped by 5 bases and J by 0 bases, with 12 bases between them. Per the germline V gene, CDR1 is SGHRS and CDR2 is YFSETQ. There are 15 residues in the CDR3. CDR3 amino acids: CASRLLGSSYNEQFF. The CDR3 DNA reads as TGCGCCAGCAGACTACTAGGGAGCTCCTACAATGAGCAGTTCTTC.

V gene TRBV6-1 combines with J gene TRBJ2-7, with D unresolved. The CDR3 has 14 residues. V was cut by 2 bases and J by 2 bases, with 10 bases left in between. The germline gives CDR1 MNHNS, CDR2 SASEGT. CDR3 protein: CASSEHRPTYEQYF. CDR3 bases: TGTGCCAGCAGTGAACACCGCCCTACCTACGAGCAGTACTTC.

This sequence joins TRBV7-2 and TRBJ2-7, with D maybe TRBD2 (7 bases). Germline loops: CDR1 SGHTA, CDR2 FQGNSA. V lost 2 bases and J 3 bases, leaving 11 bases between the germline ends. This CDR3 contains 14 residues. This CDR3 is CASSLREGGYEQYF. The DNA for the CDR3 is TGTGCCAGCAGCTTAAGGGAGGGGGGCTACGAGCAGTACTTC.

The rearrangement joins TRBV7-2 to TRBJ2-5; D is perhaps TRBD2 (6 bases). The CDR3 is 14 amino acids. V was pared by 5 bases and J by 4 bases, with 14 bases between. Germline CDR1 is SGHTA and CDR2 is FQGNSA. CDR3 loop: CASSQGLQLETQYF. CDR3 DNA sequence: TGTGCCAGCAGCCAGGGACTCCAGCTAGAGACCCAGTACTTC.

The CDR3 is CASSQGAQGRDTQYF. DNA of the CDR3: TGTGCCAGCAGCCAAGGGGCCCAGGGCAGAGATACGCAGTATTTT. The chain recombines TRBV4-2 with TRBJ2-3, with TRBD1 as a possible D gene (5 bases). Germline assignment: CDR1 LGHNA and CDR2 YNFKEQ. The germline V and J ends were trimmed by 1 base and 5 bases, with 13 bases remaining between them. The CDR3 spans 15 residues.

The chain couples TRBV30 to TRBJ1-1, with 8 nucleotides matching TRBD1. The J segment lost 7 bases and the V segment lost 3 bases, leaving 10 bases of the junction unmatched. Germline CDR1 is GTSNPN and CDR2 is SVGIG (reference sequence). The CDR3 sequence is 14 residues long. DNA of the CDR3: TGTGCCTGGAGGGAACCAGGGGGCGTTGGTGAAGCTTTCTTT. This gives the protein CAWREPGGVGEAFF.

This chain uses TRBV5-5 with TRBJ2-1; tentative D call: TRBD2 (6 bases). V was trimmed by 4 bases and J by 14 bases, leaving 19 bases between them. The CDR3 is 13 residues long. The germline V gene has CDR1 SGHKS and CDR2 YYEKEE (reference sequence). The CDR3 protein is CASSPVYGTSKFF. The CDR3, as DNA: TGTGCCAGCAGCCCGGTTTACGGGACTTCGAAGTTCTTC.

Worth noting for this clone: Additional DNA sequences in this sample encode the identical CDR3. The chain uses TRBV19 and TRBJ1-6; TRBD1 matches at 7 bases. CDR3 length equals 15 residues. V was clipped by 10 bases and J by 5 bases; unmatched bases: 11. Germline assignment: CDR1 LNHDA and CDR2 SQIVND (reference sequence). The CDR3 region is CATRTGDLHNSPLHF. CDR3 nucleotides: TGTGCCACCCGGACAGGAGATCTTCATAATTCACCCCTCCACTTT.

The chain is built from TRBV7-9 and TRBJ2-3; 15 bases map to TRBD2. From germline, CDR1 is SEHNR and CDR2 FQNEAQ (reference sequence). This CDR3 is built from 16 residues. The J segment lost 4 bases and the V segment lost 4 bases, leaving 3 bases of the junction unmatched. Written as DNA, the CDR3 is TGTGCCAGCAGCTGGACTAGCGGGAGGGCAGCAGATACGCAGTATTTT. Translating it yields CASSWTSGRAADTQYF.

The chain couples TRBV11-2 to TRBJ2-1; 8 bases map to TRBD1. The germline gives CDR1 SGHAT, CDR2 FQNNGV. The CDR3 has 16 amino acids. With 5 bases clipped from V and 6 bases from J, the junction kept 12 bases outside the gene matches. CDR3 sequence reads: CASSLTTGTGGNEQFF. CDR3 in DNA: TGTGCCAGCAGCCTCACCACCGGGACAGGAGGCAATGAGCAGTTCTTC.

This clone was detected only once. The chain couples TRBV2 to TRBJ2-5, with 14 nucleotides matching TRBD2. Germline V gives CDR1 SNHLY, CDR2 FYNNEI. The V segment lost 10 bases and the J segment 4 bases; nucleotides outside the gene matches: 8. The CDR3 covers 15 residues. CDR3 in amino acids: CATGLAGVGLETQYF. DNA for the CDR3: TGTGCCACGGGACTAGCGGGAGTTGGTCTAGAGACCCAGTACTTC.

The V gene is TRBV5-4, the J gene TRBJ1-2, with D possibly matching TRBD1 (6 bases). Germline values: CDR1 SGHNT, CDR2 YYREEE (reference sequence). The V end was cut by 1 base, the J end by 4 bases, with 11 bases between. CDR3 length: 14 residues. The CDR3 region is CASSLSWGLYGYTF. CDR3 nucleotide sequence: TGTGCCAGCAGCTTGTCTTGGGGGCTCTATGGCTACACCTTC.

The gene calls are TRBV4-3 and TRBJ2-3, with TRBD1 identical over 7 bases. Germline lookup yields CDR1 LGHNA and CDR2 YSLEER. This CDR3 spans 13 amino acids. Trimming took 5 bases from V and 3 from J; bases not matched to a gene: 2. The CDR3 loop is CASSSRGTDTQYF. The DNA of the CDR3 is TGCGCCAGCAGCTCCAGGGGGACAGATACGCAGTATTTT.

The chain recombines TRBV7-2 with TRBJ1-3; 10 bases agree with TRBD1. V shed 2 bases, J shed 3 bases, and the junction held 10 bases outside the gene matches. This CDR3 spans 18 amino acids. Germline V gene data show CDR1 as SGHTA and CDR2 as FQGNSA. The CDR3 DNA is TGTGCCAGCAGCTTACTACTGAGGGACAGGGGTGGTGGAAACACCATATATTTT. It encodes CASSLLLRDRGGGNTIYF.

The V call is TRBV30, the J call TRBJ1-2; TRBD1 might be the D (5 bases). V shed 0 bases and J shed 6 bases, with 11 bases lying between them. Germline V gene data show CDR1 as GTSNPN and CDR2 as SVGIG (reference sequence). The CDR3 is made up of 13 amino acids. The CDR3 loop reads CAWSVTTANGYTF. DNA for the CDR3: TGTGCCTGGAGTGTAACGACAGCCAATGGCTACACCTTC.

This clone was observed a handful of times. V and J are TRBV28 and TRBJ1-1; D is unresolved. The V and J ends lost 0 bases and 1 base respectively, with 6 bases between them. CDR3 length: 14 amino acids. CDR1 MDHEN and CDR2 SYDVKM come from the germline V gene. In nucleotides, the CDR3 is TGTGCCAGCAGTTTATGGGGCCAGAACACTGAAGCTTTCTTT. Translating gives CASSLWGQNTEAFF.

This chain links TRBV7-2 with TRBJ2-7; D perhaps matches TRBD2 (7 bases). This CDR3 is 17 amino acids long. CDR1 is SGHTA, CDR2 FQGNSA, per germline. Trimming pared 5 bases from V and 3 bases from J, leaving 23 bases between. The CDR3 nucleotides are TGTGCCAGCAGCCCACAGGGAGGGCGAAGGGGCTACTACGAGCAGTACTTC. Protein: CASSPQGGRRGYYEQYF.

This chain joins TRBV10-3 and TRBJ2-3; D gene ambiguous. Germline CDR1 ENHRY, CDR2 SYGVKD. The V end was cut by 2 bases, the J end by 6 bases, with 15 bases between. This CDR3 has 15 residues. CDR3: CAISEVVLAWDTQYF. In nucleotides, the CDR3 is TGTGCCATCAGTGAGGTTGTTTTAGCCTGGGATACGCAGTATTTT.

Written as DNA, the CDR3 is TGTGCCAGCAGTGAAACCCCGGGACAGGGAAGGATTAGCACAGATACGCAGTATTTT. Translating it yields CASSETPGQGRISTDTQYF. This chain uses TRBV2 with TRBJ2-3, with 9 positions matching TRBD1. J was trimmed by 0 bases and V by 2 bases; bases with no gene match: 12. The CDR3 spans 19 residues. The germline gives CDR1 SNHLY, CDR2 FYNNEI.

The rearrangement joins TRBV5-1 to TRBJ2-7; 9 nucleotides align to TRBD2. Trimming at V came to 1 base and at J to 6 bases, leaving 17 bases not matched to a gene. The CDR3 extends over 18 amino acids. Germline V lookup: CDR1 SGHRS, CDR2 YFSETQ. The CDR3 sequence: CASSLFPPGTSLGSEQYF. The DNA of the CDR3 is TGCGCCAGCAGCTTGTTTCCCCCCGGGACTAGCCTTGGTAGCGAGCAGTACTTC.

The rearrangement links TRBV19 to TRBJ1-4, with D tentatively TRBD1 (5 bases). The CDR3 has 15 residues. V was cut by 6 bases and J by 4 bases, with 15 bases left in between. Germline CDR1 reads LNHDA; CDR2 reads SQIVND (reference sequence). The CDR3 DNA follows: TGTGCCAGTAGCGAGAGGTGGGGCAATAATGAAAAACTGTTTTTT. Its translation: CASSERWGNNEKLFF.

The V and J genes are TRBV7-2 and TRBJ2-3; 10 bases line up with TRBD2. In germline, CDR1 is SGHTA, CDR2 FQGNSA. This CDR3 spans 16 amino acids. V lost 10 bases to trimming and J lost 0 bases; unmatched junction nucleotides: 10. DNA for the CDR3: TGTGCCACCAAAATTACTAGCGGGATTAGCACAGATACGCAGTATTTT. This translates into CATKITSGISTDTQYF.